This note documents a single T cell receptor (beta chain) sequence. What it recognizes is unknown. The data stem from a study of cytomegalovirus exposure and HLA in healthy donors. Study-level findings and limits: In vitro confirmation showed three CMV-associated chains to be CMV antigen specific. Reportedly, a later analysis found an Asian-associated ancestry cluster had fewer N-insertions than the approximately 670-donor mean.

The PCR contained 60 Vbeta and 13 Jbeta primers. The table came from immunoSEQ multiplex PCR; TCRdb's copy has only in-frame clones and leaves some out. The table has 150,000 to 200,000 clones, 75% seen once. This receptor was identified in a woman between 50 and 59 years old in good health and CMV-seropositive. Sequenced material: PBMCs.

CDR3 loop: CASLGQGGYGYTF. For the CDR3, the DNA is TGCGCCAGCCTGGGACAGGGGGGGTATGGCTACACCTTC. The chain uses TRBV5-1 and TRBJ1-2; 11 nucleotides line up with TRBD1. The CDR3 sequence is 13 residues long. V lost 7 bases, J lost 5 bases, and 4 bases stayed unmatched. Per the germline V gene, CDR1 is SGHRS and CDR2 is YFSETQ.